This T cell receptor (beta chain) came from a study of T cells in localized non-small cell lung cancer. Produced via immunoSEQ multiplex PCR; TCRdb's table is partial and in-frame only. The table lists about 24,000 clones, 90% of them singletons. There are 15 residues in the CDR3. J lost 4 bases, V lost 5 bases, and 9 bases had no gene match. Looked up from germline, CDR1 is MDHEN and CDR2 is SYDVKM. The rearrangement links TRBV28 to TRBJ2-7; 9 bases are shared with TRBD1. The sequencing here drew on peripheral blood, taken before any cancer treatment. The receptor was derived from a woman aged 35 to 70 with stage I lung adenocarcinoma. The CDR3 protein is CASSTLWDRDYEQYF. Here the CDR3 DNA reads TGTGCCAGCAGTACCCTCTGGGACAGGGATTACGAGCAGTACTTC.